These 28 T cell receptor beta chains were all obtained from the same sample, sequenced in a study of memory CD4+ T cells and cytomegalovirus serostatus (dated by TCRdb to about 2019). Single viable CD3+CD4+CD8-CD45RO+ cells were sorted as memory CD4+ T cells on a FACSAria II. Libraries were prepared through the immunoSEQ multiplex PCR assay. In its TCRdb copy, this immuneACCESS table keeps in-frame sequences only and misses some clones. Where compared with another copy, unresolved V genes explain less than half of these, and the others have no known cause. For this sample there are some 39,000 clones; about 76% appear just once. The ten largest clones add up to about 0.79% of the sample. The specimen sequenced was memory CD4+ T cells from blood. The receptors derive from an adult in good health and CMV-seronegative.

J is TRBJ1-5 and V is TRBV5-5; D gene ambiguous. This CDR3 region has 13 residues. Germline CDR1 is SGHKS and CDR2 is YYEKEE (reference sequence). V lost 2 bases and J lost 8, with 11 bases in between. The CDR3 region has the DNA TGTGCCAGCAGCTTTATCTACGGGGAGCCCCAGCATTTT. This sequence encodes CASSFIYGEPQHF.

The chain uses TRBV5-1 and TRBJ1-2; D not resolved. V lost 4 bases, J lost 4 bases, and 14 bases lay in between. Germline V gives CDR1 SGHRS, CDR2 YFSETQ. This CDR3 is 14 amino acids long. The CDR3 loop reads CASSPTQAAYGYTF. The CDR3 DNA reads TGCGCCAGCAGCCCTACCCAGGCCGCCTATGGCTACACCTTC.

V is TRBV28 and J is TRBJ1-2, with 8 bases matching TRBD1. CDR1 is MDHEN and CDR2 is SYDVKM in the germline V gene. V was clipped by 3 bases and J by 3 bases; unmatched bases: 6. The CDR3 has 15 amino acids. CDR3: CASSFGQGAYYGYTF. The DNA for the CDR3 is TGTGCCAGCAGTTTCGGGCAGGGGGCCTACTATGGCTACACCTTC.

The chain combines TRBV19 with TRBJ1-1; a weak D match, TRBD1 (6 bases). CDR3 length: 15 amino acids. CDR1 and CDR2 (germline): LNHDA, SQIVND (reference sequence). V was trimmed by 5 bases and J by 0 bases, leaving 13 bases between them. Here the CDR3 reads CASSPQGHMNTEAFF. CDR3 DNA sequence: TGTGCCAGTAGTCCCCAGGGACACATGAACACTGAAGCTTTCTTT.

The V and J genes are TRBV6-1 and TRBJ2-1, with 8 bases matching TRBD1. The CDR3 is 13 amino acids. The V gene's germline CDR1 is MNHNS and CDR2 SASEGT. V lost 5 bases to trimming and J lost 6 bases; unmatched junction nucleotides: 3. The CDR3 loop is CASSKDRANEQFF. The CDR3 DNA reads TGTGCCAGCAGTAAGGACAGGGCCAATGAGCAGTTCTTC.

As DNA, the CDR3 is TGTGCCAGCAGCCCTACCCAGGGGGCTGGCGGCTACACCTTC. Protein: CASSPTQGAGGYTF. The chain combines TRBV6-1 with TRBJ1-2, with TRBD1 identical over 8 bases. This CDR3 is 14 amino acids long. The germline CDR1 and CDR2 sequences are MNHNS and SASEGT. J gave up 8 bases and V 6 bases, and 11 bases lay outside the gene matches.

As DNA, the CDR3 is TGTGCCAGCGATGTCGGCAATCAGCCCCAGCATTTT. This encodes CASDVGNQPQHF. The rearrangement uses TRBV2 and TRBJ1-5; D remains ambiguous. This CDR3 has 12 residues. CDR1 and CDR2 (germline): SNHLY, FYNNEI. V dropped 8 bases and J dropped 2 bases, with 7 bases sitting between them.

This clone was detected a few times. At the DNA level, this CDR3 is encoded by other sequences in the same sample as well. V is TRBV19 and J is TRBJ2-7, with 7 bases that match TRBD1. The CDR3 spans 14 residues. Trimming took 0 bases from V and 6 from J; bases not matched to a gene: 5. Germline lookup yields CDR1 LNHDA and CDR2 SQIVND (reference sequence). CDR3 residues: CASSIEGGLGEQYF. The CDR3 nucleotides are TGTGCCAGTAGTATAGAAGGGGGCTTGGGCGAGCAGTACTTC.

The gene calls are TRBV6-6 and TRBJ1-3, with no clear D. CDR3 size: 14 residues. V was cut by 2 bases and J by 0 bases, with 5 bases left in between. The germline V gene has CDR1 MNHNY and CDR2 SVGAGI (reference sequence). The CDR3 nucleotides read TGTGCCAGCAGTTACACGCTCTCTGGAAACACCATATATTTT. As protein: CASSYTLSGNTIYF.

The chain employs TRBV19 and TRBJ2-1, with D possibly matching TRBD2 (6 bases). Germline loops: CDR1 LNHDA, CDR2 SQIVND (reference sequence). The length of the CDR3 is 15 residues. V lost 1 base and J 9 bases, leaving 16 bases between the germline ends. The CDR3 DNA reads TGTGCCAGTAGTATAGTTGCGGGGTGGATCAGTGAGCAGTTCTTC. Translated: CASSIVAGWISEQFF.

V usage is TRBV9 and J usage is TRBJ2-2, with D perhaps matching TRBD1 or TRBD2 (5 bases each). Trimming removed 0 bases at V and 4 bases at J, with 22 bases between. The CDR3 runs to 19 residues. In germline, CDR1 is SGDLS, CDR2 YYNGEE. The CDR3 sequence: CASSVEGYWDVGVTGELFF. The CDR3 DNA reads TGTGCCAGCAGCGTAGAGGGGTACTGGGACGTGGGGGTCACCGGGGAGCTGTTTTTT.

The chain is built from TRBV7-2 and TRBJ1-5; D uncertain. Trimming removed 5 bases from V and 7 bases from J, with 12 bases in between. The CDR3 extends over 13 amino acids. The germline V gene encodes CDR1 SGHTA and CDR2 FQGNSA. The CDR3 is CASSQREEQPQHF. In nucleotides, the CDR3 is TGTGCCAGCAGCCAGAGGGAAGAACAGCCCCAGCATTTT. The variable domain in full, completed from reference TRBV7-2 and TRBJ1-5, reads GAGVSQSPSNKVTEKGKDVELRCDPISGHTALYWYRQSLGQGLEFLIYFQGNSAPDKSGLPSDRFSAERTGGSVSTLTIQRTQQEDSAVYLCASSQREEQPQHFGDGTRLSIL.

The chain links TRBV4-2 to TRBJ2-7, with TRBD1 as a possible D gene (8 bases). Germline V lookup: CDR1 LGHNA, CDR2 YNFKEQ. The CDR3 loop spans 16 amino acids. Trimming stripped 4 bases from V and 2 bases from J, with 18 bases between. CDR3 coding DNA: TGTGCCAGCAGCCGATTGGGGGGGGACAGGACCTACGAGCAGTACTTC. It yields the protein CASSRLGGDRTYEQYF.

The rearrangement uses TRBV10-1 and TRBJ1-1; a possible D gene is TRBD1 (6 bases). The CDR3 has 15 amino acids. V dropped 2 bases and J dropped 1 base, with 11 bases sitting between them. Germline CDR1 and CDR2: WNHNN and SYGVQD (reference sequence). The CDR3 sequence: CASSEGGGPNTEAFF. The DNA for the CDR3 is TGCGCCAGCAGTGAGGGGGGGGGCCCGAACACTGAAGCTTTCTTT.

The genes are TRBV18 and TRBJ1-1; D perhaps matches TRBD1 (5 bases). The germline V and J ends were trimmed by 3 bases and 4 bases, with 15 bases remaining between them. The CDR3 spans 15 residues. In germline, CDR1 is KGHSH, CDR2 LQKENI. CDR3: CASSPDGGHGTEAFF. The CDR3 DNA reads as TGTGCCAGCTCACCCGATGGGGGTCATGGCACTGAAGCTTTCTTT. The full variable domain, completed using reference TRBV18 and TRBJ1-1, is NAGVMQNPRHLVRRRGQEARLRCSPMKGHSHVYWYRQLPEEGLKFMVYLQKENIIDESGMPKERFSAEFPKEGPSILRIQQVVRGDSAAYFCASSPDGGHGTEAFFGQGTRLTVV.

The chain employs TRBV11-2 and TRBJ2-2; D unclear. The CDR3 runs to 13 residues. Trimming removed 4 bases at V and 8 bases at J, with 11 bases between. Germline CDR1 SGHAT, CDR2 FQNNGV. The CDR3 DNA reads as TGTGCCAGCAGCTCGTACTTGGGGGGGGAGCTGTTTTTT. Residues: CASSSYLGGELFF.

V usage is TRBV29-1 and J usage is TRBJ2-3; 11 bases match TRBD2. Germline assignment: CDR1 SQVTM and CDR2 ANQGSEA. The V segment lost 6 bases and the J segment 0 bases; nucleotides outside the gene matches: 11. The CDR3 extends over 17 amino acids. CDR3: CSVYGTSGASSTDTQYF. In DNA form, the CDR3 reads TGCAGCGTATACGGGACTAGCGGAGCCTCTAGCACAGATACGCAGTATTTT.

The V call is TRBV5-1, the J call TRBJ2-1; D gene unclear. V was trimmed by 4 bases and J by 5 bases, leaving 10 bases between them. CDR1 and CDR2 from the germline V gene are SGHRS and YFSETQ. The CDR3 has 13 amino acids. The CDR3 sequence: CASSRSINNEQFF. The CDR3 nucleotides read TGCGCCAGCAGCCGTTCAATCAACAATGAGCAGTTCTTC.

This clone is a singleton in its sample. This chain connects TRBV5-1 to TRBJ1-1; D perhaps matches TRBD1 (5 bases). The germline gives CDR1 SGHRS, CDR2 YFSETQ. The ends were cut back, 4 bases at V and 6 bases at J, with 13 bases in the middle. This CDR3 comprises 13 residues. This CDR3 is CASSQNTGAEAFF. CDR3 nucleotide sequence: TGCGCCAGCAGCCAAAACACGGGGGCTGAAGCTTTCTTT.

The chain is built from TRBV7-9 and TRBJ1-4; D gene ambiguous. Germline V gene data show CDR1 as SEHNR and CDR2 as FQNEAQ (reference sequence). CDR3 size: 12 residues. Trimming left V 5 bases short and J 4 bases short, with 5 bases between. CDR3 in DNA: TGTGCCAGCAGCCAGTATAATGAAAAACTGTTTTTT. Protein product: CASSQYNEKLFF. Full variable domain (remainder filled in from reference TRBV7-9 and TRBJ1-4): DTGVSQNPRHKITKRGQNVTFRCDPISEHNRLYWYRQTLGQGPEFLTYFQNEAQLEKSRLLSDRFSAERPKGSFSTLEIQRTEQGDSAMYLCASSQYNEKLFFGSGTQLSVL.

The V and J genes are TRBV18 and TRBJ2-2; D gene ambiguous. The ends were cut back, 0 bases at V and 6 bases at J, with 11 bases in the middle. The CDR3 covers 15 residues. The V gene's germline CDR1 is KGHSH and CDR2 LQKENI. CDR3 DNA sequence: TGTGCCAGCTCACCACCGTCAGATTCATCCGGGGAGCTGTTTTTT. Residues: CASSPPSDSSGELFF.

The chain carries TRBV30 and TRBJ2-5, with 7 bases that match TRBD2. CDR1 is GTSNPN and CDR2 is SVGIG in the germline V gene (reference sequence). The V gene end was trimmed by 4 bases and the J gene end by 1 base; junction bases not matched to a gene: 0. CDR3 length equals 12 residues. CDR3 coding DNA: TGTGCCTGGACTAGCGGCCAAGAGACCCAGTACTTC. As protein: CAWTSGQETQYF.

This chain uses TRBV5-5 with TRBJ2-7, with D possibly TRBD2 on 6 matching bases. This CDR3 is built from 13 residues. The V gene's germline CDR1 is SGHKS and CDR2 YYEKEE (reference sequence). V lost 0 bases, J lost 4 bases, and 8 bases lay in between. CDR3 nucleotides: TGTGCCAGCAGCTTGGAGGAGGGGTACGAGCAGTACTTC. Its translation is CASSLEEGYEQYF.

The chain joins TRBV5-1 to TRBJ1-2; TRBD1 matches at 8 bases. This CDR3 has 14 amino acids. Germline V gene sequence: CDR1 SGHRS, CDR2 YFSETQ. J gave up 8 bases and V 2 bases, and 8 bases lay outside the gene matches. For the CDR3, the DNA is TGCGCCAGCAGCTTTGGACAGGGAGGAGGAGGCTACACCTTC. Protein sequence: CASSFGQGGGGYTF.

The J gene is TRBJ1-4, the V gene TRBV2, with D hard to call. CDR1 and CDR2 from the germline V gene are SNHLY and FYNNEI. Trimming pared 6 bases from V and 7 bases from J, leaving 18 bases between. CDR3 size: 15 residues. CDR3 nucleotides: TGTGCCAGCAGCGATCCTGGATCAGCTACTGAAAAACTGTTTTTT. Its translation: CASSDPGSATEKLFF.

The chain combines TRBV7-8 with TRBJ1-5, with 7 bases matching TRBD1. The CDR3 is 16 residues long. Germline V gives CDR1 SGHVS, CDR2 FQNEAQ. The V segment lost 0 bases and the J segment 4 bases; nucleotides outside the gene matches: 6. Written as DNA, the CDR3 is TGTGCCAGCAGCTTAGCGACAGGGACCCGGAATCAGCCCCAGCATTTT. Translating it yields CASSLATGTRNQPQHF.

The CDR3 loop reads CASSSLPQSSNQPQHF. CDR3 bases: TGTGCCAGCAGTTCCCTCCCCCAGAGTAGCAATCAGCCCCAGCATTTT. The rearrangement joins TRBV6-5 to TRBJ1-5, with unresolved D. Trimming pared 4 bases from V and 0 bases from J, leaving 13 bases between. CDR1 MNHEY and CDR2 SVGAGI come from the germline V gene. The CDR3 consists of 16 residues.

This clone was seen more than once but under ten times. The V gene is TRBV18, the J gene TRBJ1-5; a possible D gene is TRBD1 (6 bases). The CDR3 runs 14 residues. V lost 4 bases and J lost 4, with 11 bases in between. The germline gives CDR1 KGHSH, CDR2 LQKENI. The CDR3 DNA reads TGTGCCAGCTCACAAGGGACACGAAATCAGCCCCAGCATTTT. It is translated as CASSQGTRNQPQHF.